Sequencing of this T cell receptor (beta chain) was carried out in a study of T cells in Graves' hyperthyroidism and ophthalmopathy. Study-wide results and limits: A 13 V-J signature model discriminated ophthalmopathy versus stable hyperthyroidism.

Amplification of TCR beta CDR3 regions was performed using RNA transcripts as template. The TCR CDR3 was amplified in a first-round RT-PCR using the HTBI primer set. TCRdb re-called the multiplex PCR reads through MiXCR, storing one row per CDR3 protein. The table includes under 350,000 distinct CDR3 sequences, roughly a fifth detected once. The CDR3 consists of 14 residues. With 3 bases removed from V and 5 bases from J, the gap between germline ends came to 12 bases. Germline V lookup: CDR1 SGHRS, CDR2 YFSETQ. Stable disease denoted Graves' hyperthyroidism without ophthalmopathy progression within 18 months. Investigators excluded patients with uncontrolled infection, other autoimmune disease, pregnancy or lactation. From 8.5 to 10 ml of fresh peripheral blood, PBMCs were isolated. In its sample, this clonotype was seen many times. The target antigen is unknown.

The sequence was collected from a woman aged 50 to 60 with Graves' hyperthyroidism. The chain couples TRBV5-1 to TRBJ2-1, with D maybe TRBD2 (5 bases). The sample taken for sequencing was blood. The CDR3 spells CASSSTGLHNEQFF. CDR3 coding DNA: TGCGCCAGCAGCTCCACTGGACTCCACAATGAGCAGTTCTTC. The full variable domain, in which reference TRBV5-1 and TRBJ2-1 provide the parts outside the CDR3, is KAGVTQTPRYLIKTRGQQVTLSCSPISGHRSVSWYQQTPGQGLQFLFEYFSETQRNKGNFPGRFSGRQFSNSRSEMNVSTLELGDSALYLCASSSTGLHNEQFFGPGTRLTVL.